A single sample is the source of the 24 T cell receptor beta chains below, sequenced in a study of blood T cell repertoires in COVID-19. The assay was immunoSEQ multiplex PCR, and TCRdb's table has in-frame clones only and misses some. The sample shows around 210,000 clones, less than 85% of them seen only once. The sequencing input was peripheral blood. These receptors were obtained from a woman older than 75 with COVID-19, enrolled during active disease.

The chain combines TRBV3-1 (or the pseudogene TRBV3-2) with TRBJ2-5, with 10 nucleotides matching TRBD2. V lost 4 bases and J lost 4; bases outside the gene matches: 3. The germline CDR1 and CDR2 sequences are LGHDT and YNNKEL (reference sequence). This CDR3 spans 14 amino acids. DNA of the CDR3: TGTGCCAGCAGCCCGGGACTAGCGATAGAGACCCAGTACTTC. It translates to CASSPGLAIETQYF.

The chain employs TRBV6-5 and TRBJ1-1; 7 nucleotides match TRBD1. Per germline, CDR1 MNHEY and CDR2 SVGAGI. Trimming at V came to 7 bases and at J to 1 base, leaving 0 bases not matched to a gene. The CDR3 runs 12 residues. CDR3 sequence: CASTGGNTEAFF. The DNA for the CDR3 is TGTGCCAGCACAGGGGGGAACACTGAAGCTTTCTTT.

This chain links TRBV19 with TRBJ1-5, with D unresolved. The germline V gene has CDR1 LNHDA and CDR2 SQIVND (reference sequence). V was shortened by 5 bases and J by 1 base, with 12 bases between the two germline ends. The CDR3 loop spans 15 amino acids. The CDR3 reads CASSPTPGSNQPQHF. For the CDR3, the DNA is TGTGCCAGTAGTCCCACCCCAGGAAGCAATCAGCCCCAGCATTTT.

The J gene is TRBJ1-2, the V gene TRBV5-1; 8 bases fit TRBD1. The germline V gene has CDR1 SGHRS and CDR2 YFSETQ. The length of the CDR3 is 15 residues. The V gene end was trimmed by 2 bases and the J gene end by 5 bases; junction bases not matched to a gene: 8. CDR3 coding DNA: TGCGCCAGCAGCTTCCCTGGGACAGGACCTTATGGCTACACCTTC. It yields the protein CASSFPGTGPYGYTF.

The CDR3 coding sequence is TGTGCCAGCAGGGGATTTCGAGGCGGGGGCCTTAATGAGCAGTTCTTC. It codes for CASRGFRGGGLNEQFF. The genes are TRBV11-2 and TRBJ2-1; weak D call: TRBD2 (7 bases). The V end was cut by 6 bases, the J end by 7 bases, with 22 bases between. Looked up from germline, CDR1 is SGHAT and CDR2 is FQNNGV. This CDR3 has 16 residues.

This chain uses TRBV3-1 (or the pseudogene TRBV3-2) with TRBJ2-1, with 15 bases aligning to TRBD2. Germline assignment: CDR1 LGHDT and CDR2 YNNKEL (reference sequence). This CDR3 comprises 18 residues. Losses at the gene ends were 6 bases for V and 0 bases for J; bases not matched to a gene: 6. DNA of the CDR3: TGTGCCAGCAGTCTCGGACTAGCGGGAGGGAGCTCCTACAATGAGCAGTTCTTC. Residues: CASSLGLAGGSSYNEQFF.

This chain uses TRBV27 with TRBJ1-2; TRBD1 is a possible D gene (5 bases). Trimming took off 3 bases at V and 4 bases at J, with 12 bases between the two ends. This CDR3 region has 14 residues. CDR1 and CDR2 from the germline V gene are MNHEY and SMNVEV (reference sequence). The CDR3 sequence is CASSFAWGSYGYTF. CDR3 bases: TGTGCCAGCAGTTTTGCCTGGGGCTCCTATGGCTACACCTTC.

The chain uses TRBV5-1 and TRBJ1-6, with no clear D. The length of the CDR3 is 20 residues. The V and J ends lost 1 base and 0 bases respectively, with 20 bases between them. Germline V gene sequence: CDR1 SGHRS, CDR2 YFSETQ. The CDR3, as DNA: TGCGCCAGCAGCTTGTCCCCCCTCCTGGCGGGTAGCTCCTATAATTCACCCCTCCACTTT. This encodes CASSLSPLLAGSSYNSPLHF.

This chain uses TRBV4-1 with TRBJ1-6; possible D gene TRBD1, 6 bases. V lost 0 bases to trimming and J lost 10 bases, with 10 bases between them. The CDR3 has 14 amino acids. CDR1 is MGHRA, CDR2 YSYEKL, per germline. For the CDR3, the DNA is TGCGCCAGCAGCCAAGATCTGGGGGCGTCACCCCTCCACTTT. It encodes CASSQDLGASPLHF.

The J gene is TRBJ1-1, the V gene TRBV6-1; 9 bases are a match to TRBD1. This CDR3 region has 14 residues. Germline V gene data show CDR1 as MNHNS and CDR2 as SASEGT. V shed 1 base, J shed 9 bases, and the junction held 6 bases outside the gene matches. The CDR3 sequence is CASSEGQGGKKAFF. As DNA, the CDR3 is TGTGCCAGCAGTGAAGGACAGGGGGGGAAAAAAGCTTTCTTT.

The chain employs TRBV2 and TRBJ1-6; possible D gene TRBD1, 6 bases. This CDR3 is built from 14 residues. CDR1 and CDR2 from the germline V gene are SNHLY and FYNNEI. With 1 base removed from V and 9 bases from J, the gap between germline ends came to 10 bases. This CDR3 is CASSEDRVFSPLHF. The CDR3 DNA follows: TGTGCCAGCAGTGAAGACAGGGTATTTTCACCCCTCCACTTT.

The chain has TRBV14 and TRBJ2-2; no clear D. Trimming removed 4 bases at V and 2 bases at J, with 5 bases between. The germline V gene has CDR1 SGHDN and CDR2 FVKESK. CDR3 length equals 13 residues. In DNA form, the CDR3 reads TGTGCCAGCAGCCTCATTAACACCGGGGAGCTGTTTTTT. Protein product: CASSLINTGELFF.

This chain links TRBV5-1 with TRBJ2-1, with TRBD1 identical over 7 bases. Per the germline V gene, CDR1 is SGHRS and CDR2 is YFSETQ. After removal of 2 bases from V and 7 bases from J, the junction contained 15 bases not matched to a gene. This CDR3 contains 17 residues. The CDR3 is CASSLNPTRGLFNEQFF. CDR3 sequence (DNA): TGCGCCAGCAGCTTAAACCCTACTAGGGGGCTTTTTAATGAGCAGTTCTTC.

The rearrangement joins TRBV18 to TRBJ1-1; D is ambiguous. This CDR3 contains 13 residues. Germline V gene sequence: CDR1 KGHSH, CDR2 LQKENI. The V and J ends lost 5 bases and 1 base respectively, with 8 bases between them. The CDR3 nucleotides read TGTGCCAGCTCATTGAGTCCGAACACTGAAGCTTTCTTT. Translation: CASSLSPNTEAFF.

This clone appeared a single time. The rearrangement uses TRBV4-1 and TRBJ2-5, with 7 bases that match TRBD2. The CDR3 is 15 residues long. V trimming: 4 bases; J trimming: 4 bases; junction bases outside the gene matches: 9. Germline V gene data show CDR1 as MGHRA and CDR2 as YSYEKL. CDR3 nucleotides: TGCGCCAGCAGCCCCTCTACGGGGGGAGGAGAGACCCAGTACTTC. Amino acids: CASSPSTGGGETQYF.

This sequence joins TRBV7-3 and TRBJ1-3, with TRBD1 matching over 8 bases. CDR3 size: 16 residues. Germline lookup yields CDR1 SGHTA and CDR2 FQGTGA. J was trimmed by 4 bases and V by 5 bases; bases with no gene match: 10. The DNA of the CDR3 is TGTGCCAGCAGCATACCGACAGGGGCGGGGGGAAACACCATATATTTT. Its protein is CASSIPTGAGGNTIYF.

This clone showed up just a few times. V usage is TRBV19 and J usage is TRBJ1-5; no clear D gene. Per the germline V gene, CDR1 is LNHDA and CDR2 is SQIVND (reference sequence). This CDR3 contains 20 residues. V dropped 8 bases and J dropped 0 bases, with 29 bases sitting between them. CDR3 sequence reads: CASSSVFGIFRGSSNQPQHF. The CDR3 nucleotides are TGTGCCAGTTCTTCCGTGTTCGGCATCTTCCGAGGGAGTAGCAATCAGCCCCAGCATTTT.

V usage is TRBV19 and J usage is TRBJ1-4, with D possibly TRBD1 on 5 matching bases. There are 13 residues in the CDR3. Germline V gene data show CDR1 as LNHDA and CDR2 as SQIVND (reference sequence). Trimming pared 7 bases from V and 8 bases from J, leaving 14 bases between. Here the CDR3 DNA reads TGTGCCAGTACCTCGGGGGGTGTGGAAAAACTGTTTTTT. Residues: CASTSGGVEKLFF.

The CDR3 DNA is TGCGCCTCCGGGACAGGTTACGCCATCACTGAAGCTTTCTTT. The encoded protein is CASGTGYAITEAFF. The chain joins TRBV5-1 to TRBJ1-1; 8 bases match TRBD1. The trim removed 10 bases at V and 4 bases at J, leaving 12 bases unmatched. The CDR3 has 14 residues. Looked up from germline, CDR1 is SGHRS and CDR2 is YFSETQ.

This clone was seen many times. This rearrangement joins TRBV16 to TRBJ1-1, with 8 positions matching TRBD1. V gave up 6 bases and J gave up 1 base; unmatched junction bases: 4. The CDR3 is made up of 14 amino acids. Germline assignment: CDR1 KGHSY and CDR2 FQNENV. CDR3 protein: CASSRTGTNTEAFF. The CDR3 coding sequence is TGTGCCAGCAGTCGGACAGGGACGAACACTGAAGCTTTCTTT.

The V call is TRBV27, the J call TRBJ2-5, with D possibly matching TRBD1 (6 bases). Between the trimmed V and J ends, which lost 5 bases and 5 bases, there was a span of 18 bases. CDR3 length: 15 amino acids. The germline gives CDR1 MNHEY, CDR2 SMNVEV (reference sequence). The CDR3 region is CASSPSYRDEETQYF. Here the CDR3 DNA reads TGTGCCAGCAGTCCCTCGTACAGGGACGAGGAGACCCAGTACTTC.

The sample holds one count of this clone. This chain joins TRBV3-1 (or the pseudogene TRBV3-2) and TRBJ2-5, with 8 bases aligning to TRBD1. The CDR3 has 14 amino acids. The germline V gene encodes CDR1 LGHDT and CDR2 YNNKEL (reference sequence). The J segment lost 3 bases and the V segment lost 4 bases, leaving 4 bases of the junction unmatched. In nucleotides, the CDR3 is TGTGCCAGCAGCCCGGACAGGGTCGAAGAGACCCAGTACTTC. Protein sequence: CASSPDRVEETQYF.

This clone has just a few counts. The J gene is TRBJ2-1, the V gene TRBV10-3; TRBD1 agrees at 11 bases. V lost 6 bases and J lost 5; bases outside the gene matches: 12. CDR3 length: 17 residues. Germline V lookup: CDR1 ENHRY, CDR2 SYGVKD. As DNA, the CDR3 is TGTGCCATCAGAGAGGACAGGGGGCTAGTAACGAACAATGAGCAGTTCTTC. This sequence encodes CAIREDRGLVTNNEQFF.

The table lists this clone with a count of one. This sequence joins TRBV6-5 and TRBJ2-1; no definite D call. V was shortened by 6 bases and J by 1 base, with 7 bases between the two germline ends. Germline CDR1 is MNHEY and CDR2 is SVGAGI. This CDR3 is built from 13 residues. The CDR3 sequence: CASSKSSYNEQFF. For the CDR3, the DNA is TGTGCCAGCAGCAAGAGTTCCTACAATGAGCAGTTCTTC.